This is a list of T cell receptor beta chains from one sample in a study of blood T cells in healthy people across ages. TCRdb redid the calling of the 5' RACE reads with MiXCR, one entry per CDR3 protein. The data contain about 2 million distinct CDR3 sequences, less than 50% of them singletons. Material: blood. The source is a woman between 35 and 50 years old in good health. The CDR3 runs from the conserved cysteine through the conserved F or W. The D gene is left open where the match is weak. The listing skips clone size in some rows; elsewhere it reads once, few, many or a size class.

v_gene: TRBV4-3
abundance: NA
j_gene: TRBJ2-7
len: 15
d_gene: TRBD1
CDR3aa: CASSMNPTGSDEQYF
CDR3nt: TGCGCCAGCAGCATGAATCCGACAGGGTCGGACGAGCAGTACTTC

v_gene: TRBV7-2
abundance: NA
j_gene: TRBJ2-3
len: 15
d_gene: NA
CDR3aa: CASSFGGPRTDTQYF
CDR3nt: TGTGCCAGCAGCTTTGGGGGGCCTCGGACAGATACGCAGTATTTT

v_gene: TRBV29-1
abundance: many
j_gene: TRBJ2-1
len: 14
d_gene: TRBD2
CDR3aa: CSVAASSGYNEQFF
CDR3nt: TGCAGCGTTGCGGCGTCTAGCGGATACAATGAGCAGTTCTTC

v_gene: TRBV20-1
abundance: NA
j_gene: TRBJ2-5
len: 17
d_gene: TRBD1
CDR3aa: CSARGGSGTGYRDEQYF
CDR3nt: TGCAGTGCTAGAGGGGGATCCGGGACAGGGTATAGGGATGAGCAGTACTTC

v_gene: TRBV7-9
abundance: NA
j_gene: TRBJ1-2
len: 15
d_gene: NA
CDR3aa: CASSTRVGQGFGYTF
CDR3nt: TGTGCCAGCAGCACCCGGGTGGGGCAGGGGTTTGGCTACACCTTC

v_gene: TRBV5-5
abundance: few
j_gene: TRBJ2-1
len: 16
d_gene: TRBD1
CDR3aa: CASSFHSGTGGNEQFF
CDR3nt: TGTGCCAGCAGCTTCCACTCCGGGACAGGGGGCAATGAGCAGTTCTTC

v_gene: TRBV7-6
abundance: NA
j_gene: TRBJ2-4
len: 18
d_gene: TRBD1
CDR3aa: CASSLRSVTGDGKNIQYF
CDR3nt: TGTGCCAGCAGCTTAAGGTCGGTGACAGGGGATGGCAAAAACATTCAGTACTTC

v_gene: TRBV6-6
abundance: NA
j_gene: TRBJ1-2
len: 13
d_gene: TRBD1
CDR3aa: CASTRDRGGGYTF
CDR3nt: TGTGCCAGCACCCGGGACAGGGGCGGCGGCTACACCTTC

v_gene: TRBV7-2
abundance: once
j_gene: TRBJ1-4
len: 15
d_gene: NA
CDR3aa: CASSLYPVSNEKLFF
CDR3nt: TGTGCCAGCAGCTTATATCCGGTATCTAATGAAAAACTGTTTTTT

v_gene: TRBV6-2/TRBV6-3
abundance: few
j_gene: TRBJ2-7
len: 16
d_gene: TRBD2
CDR3aa: CASSKGLAGGRYEQYF
CDR3nt: TGTGCCAGCAGTAAAGGACTAGCGGGGGGTCGGTACGAGCAGTACTTC

v_gene: TRBV12-3/TRBV12-4
abundance: NA
j_gene: TRBJ2-3
len: 11
d_gene: NA
CDR3aa: CASTPQDTQYF
CDR3nt: TGTGCCAGCACTCCCCAGGATACGCAGTATTTT

v_gene: TRBV4-2
abundance: few
j_gene: TRBJ1-2
len: 17
d_gene: TRBD1
CDR3aa: CASSQDIRDRSYYGYTF
CDR3nt: TGTGCCAGCAGCCAAGATATTCGGGACAGGTCCTACTATGGCTACACCTTC

v_gene: TRBV7-9
abundance: NA
j_gene: TRBJ2-7
len: 14
d_gene: TRBD1
CDR3aa: CASSDSGTGYEQYF
CDR3nt: TGTGCCAGCAGCGATTCCGGGACAGGGTACGAGCAGTACTTC

v_gene: TRBV20-1
abundance: NA
j_gene: TRBJ1-2
len: 14
d_gene: NA
CDR3aa: CSANPDSGNYGYTF
CDR3nt: TGCAGTGCTAACCCGGACAGCGGGAACTATGGCTACACCTTC

v_gene: TRBV3-1
abundance: NA
j_gene: TRBJ2-3
len: 17
d_gene: NA
CDR3aa: CASSQGFLASATDTQYF
CDR3nt: TGTGCCAGCAGCCAAGGTTTTTTAGCTAGCGCCACAGATACGCAGTATTTT

v_gene: TRBV4-1
abundance: NA
j_gene: TRBJ1-2
len: 14
d_gene: NA
CDR3aa: CASSPWSGDYGYTF
CDR3nt: TGCGCCAGCAGCCCCTGGTCAGGGGACTATGGCTACACCTTC

v_gene: TRBV7-2
abundance: few
j_gene: TRBJ1-5
len: 15
d_gene: TRBD1
CDR3aa: CASSGDRGHNQPQHF
CDR3nt: TGTGCCAGCAGCGGGGACAGGGGCCACAATCAGCCCCAGCATTTT

v_gene: TRBV7-9
abundance: NA
j_gene: TRBJ1-1
len: 15
d_gene: TRBD1
CDR3aa: CASSSRDRVRTEAFF
CDR3nt: TGTGCCAGCAGCTCCCGGGACAGGGTGAGAACTGAAGCTTTCTTT

v_gene: TRBV10-3
abundance: many
j_gene: TRBJ2-4
len: 15
d_gene: NA
CDR3aa: CAISESGYSKNIQYF
CDR3nt: TGTGCCATCAGTGAGTCGGGTTACTCCAAAAACATTCAGTACTTC

v_gene: TRBV28
abundance: few
j_gene: TRBJ2-7
len: 16
d_gene: TRBD1
CDR3aa: CASSPGTGDRFYEQYF
CDR3nt: TGTGCCAGCAGCCCCGGGACAGGGGACCGCTTCTACGAGCAGTACTTC

v_gene: TRBV9
abundance: NA
j_gene: TRBJ2-3
len: 15
d_gene: NA
CDR3aa: CASSGYGTLTDTQYF
CDR3nt: TGTGCCAGCAGCGGTTACGGGACACTCACAGATACGCAGTATTTT

v_gene: TRBV20-1
abundance: NA
j_gene: TRBJ2-2
len: 12
d_gene: NA
CDR3aa: CSAMTAAGELFF
CDR3nt: TGCAGTGCAATGACTGCGGCTGGGGAGCTGTTTTTT

v_gene: TRBV7-3
abundance: few
j_gene: TRBJ2-1
len: 16
d_gene: TRBD1
CDR3aa: CASSSTQGASYNEQFF
CDR3nt: TGTGCCAGCAGCTCAACACAGGGGGCTAGCTACAATGAGCAGTTCTTC

v_gene: TRBV28
abundance: NA
j_gene: TRBJ1-2
len: 12
d_gene: NA
CDR3aa: CASSPEDYGYTF
CDR3nt: TGTGCCAGCAGTCCCGAAGACTATGGCTACACCTTC

v_gene: TRBV20-1
abundance: NA
j_gene: TRBJ2-7
len: 15
d_gene: TRBD1
CDR3aa: CSARMTGTGYVEQYF
CDR3nt: TGCAGTGCTAGAATGACCGGGACAGGATACGTCGAGCAGTACTTC

v_gene: TRBV14
abundance: NA
j_gene: TRBJ2-1
len: 17
d_gene: TRBD2
CDR3aa: CASSPRLAGGLQNEQFF
CDR3nt: TGTGCCAGCAGCCCCCGACTAGCGGGAGGGCTGCAGAATGAGCAGTTCTTC

v_gene: TRBV18
abundance: few
j_gene: TRBJ2-7
len: 14
d_gene: NA
CDR3aa: CASSPPTGLYEQYF
CDR3nt: TGTGCCAGCTCACCTCCGACAGGTCTCTACGAGCAGTACTTC

v_gene: TRBV15
abundance: many
j_gene: TRBJ2-1
len: 12
d_gene: NA
CDR3aa: CATSSRVYEQFF
CDR3nt: TGTGCCACCAGCAGCCGAGTCTATGAGCAGTTCTTC

v_gene: TRBV20-1
abundance: few
j_gene: TRBJ2-3
len: 12
d_gene: NA
CDR3aa: CSARSLTDTQYF
CDR3nt: TGCAGTGCTCGGAGTCTCACAGATACGCAGTATTTT

v_gene: TRBV7-2
abundance: few
j_gene: TRBJ2-3
len: 16
d_gene: TRBD2
CDR3aa: CASSLAAGGRLDTQYF
CDR3nt: TGTGCCAGCAGCTTAGCGGCGGGGGGGCGTTTAGATACGCAGTATTTT

v_gene: TRBV4-3
abundance: NA
j_gene: TRBJ1-2
len: 15
d_gene: NA
CDR3aa: CASSQDVLGSYGYTF
CDR3nt: TGCGCCAGCAGCCAAGATGTCCTGGGCAGCTATGGCTACACCTTC

v_gene: TRBV20-1
abundance: NA
j_gene: TRBJ2-1
len: 19
d_gene: TRBD2
CDR3aa: CSARDRTSGDFWSYNEQFF
CDR3nt: TGCAGTGCTAGAGACCGGACTAGCGGGGATTTCTGGTCCTACAATGAGCAGTTCTTC

v_gene: TRBV2
abundance: NA
j_gene: TRBJ2-3
len: 12
d_gene: NA
CDR3aa: CASHEEADTQYF
CDR3nt: TGTGCCAGTCATGAGGAGGCAGATACGCAGTATTTT

v_gene: TRBV10-3
abundance: NA
j_gene: TRBJ1-5
len: 16
d_gene: TRBD1
CDR3aa: CAISESGQGTDQPQHF
CDR3nt: TGTGCCATCAGTGAGTCCGGACAGGGTACAGATCAGCCCCAGCATTTT

v_gene: TRBV27
abundance: NA
j_gene: TRBJ1-5
len: 13
d_gene: NA
CDR3aa: CASSLTVNQPQHF
CDR3nt: TGTGCCAGCAGTTTGACAGTCAATCAGCCCCAGCATTTT

v_gene: TRBV6-5
abundance: few
j_gene: TRBJ2-7
len: 16
d_gene: TRBD1
CDR3aa: CASRGVPGQGTYEQYF
CDR3nt: TGTGCCAGCAGGGGAGTACCGGGACAGGGGACCTACGAGCAGTACTTC

v_gene: TRBV3-1
abundance: NA
j_gene: TRBJ1-4
len: 14
d_gene: NA
CDR3aa: CASRARGSNEKLFF
CDR3nt: TGTGCCAGCAGAGCGCGGGGCTCAAATGAAAAACTGTTTTTT

v_gene: TRBV7-9
abundance: few
j_gene: TRBJ2-1
len: 14
d_gene: NA
CDR3aa: CASSPTISYNEQFF
CDR3nt: TGTGCCAGCAGCCCGACTATTTCCTACAATGAGCAGTTCTTC

v_gene: TRBV27
abundance: NA
j_gene: TRBJ1-4
len: 15
d_gene: NA
CDR3aa: CASRNRAATNEKLFF
CDR3nt: TGTGCCAGCAGGAACCGGGCCGCAACTAATGAAAAACTGTTTTTT

v_gene: TRBV4-3
abundance: NA
j_gene: TRBJ2-2
len: 16
d_gene: NA
CDR3aa: CASSRKTVANTGELFF
CDR3nt: TGCGCCAGCAGCCGTAAGACGGTAGCTAACACCGGGGAGCTGTTTTTT

v_gene: TRBV19
abundance: NA
j_gene: TRBJ2-7
len: 16
d_gene: NA
CDR3aa: CASSITLATGSYEQYF
CDR3nt: TGTGCCAGTAGTATAACGCTTGCCACCGGGAGCTACGAGCAGTACTTC

v_gene: TRBV5-5
abundance: NA
j_gene: TRBJ2-3
len: 15
d_gene: TRBD1
CDR3aa: CASSLAQGGTDTQYF
CDR3nt: TGTGCCAGCAGCTTGGCACAGGGGGGCACAGATACGCAGTATTTT

v_gene: TRBV3-1
abundance: NA
j_gene: TRBJ2-7
len: 14
d_gene: NA
CDR3aa: CASSQPQVSYEQYF
CDR3nt: TGTGCCAGCAGCCAGCCGCAGGTCTCCTACGAGCAGTACTTC

v_gene: TRBV6-6
abundance: NA
j_gene: TRBJ2-1
len: 16
d_gene: TRBD2
CDR3aa: CASTPTSGEYTGEQFF
CDR3nt: TGTGCCAGCACCCCGACTAGCGGGGAGTACACAGGTGAGCAGTTCTTC

v_gene: TRBV21-1
abundance: few
j_gene: TRBJ2-5
len: 16
d_gene: NA
CDR3aa: CASSPRGDRGGETQYF
CDR3nt: TGTGCCAGCAGCCCCAGAGGGGACAGGGGAGGTGAGACCCAGTACTTC

v_gene: TRBV4-3
abundance: once
j_gene: TRBJ2-2
len: 15
d_gene: NA
CDR3aa: CASSQAQIGPGELFF
CDR3nt: TGCGCCAGCAGCCAAGCCCAAATAGGTCCCGGGGAGCTGTTTTTT

v_gene: TRBV6-2/TRBV6-3
abundance: NA
j_gene: TRBJ2-5
len: 14
d_gene: NA
CDR3aa: CVSSYRGRRDEQYF
CDR3nt: TGTGTCAGCAGTTACAGGGGCAGGCGGGATGAGCAGTACTTC

v_gene: TRBV5-1
abundance: NA
j_gene: TRBJ2-7
len: 13
d_gene: NA
CDR3aa: CASSRGGIYEQYF
CDR3nt: TGCGCCAGCAGCCGCGGAGGAATCTACGAGCAGTACTTC

v_gene: TRBV7-2
abundance: NA
j_gene: TRBJ2-1
len: 15
d_gene: NA
CDR3aa: CASSLGSGYNNEQFF
CDR3nt: TGTGCCAGCAGCCTAGGTTCGGGTTACAACAATGAGCAGTTCTTC

v_gene: TRBV24-1
abundance: NA
j_gene: TRBJ2-5
len: 14
d_gene: TRBD1
CDR3aa: CATRETGSQETQYF
CDR3nt: TGTGCCACCAGGGAGACAGGGAGCCAGGAGACCCAGTACTTC

v_gene: TRBV5-1
abundance: few
j_gene: TRBJ2-1
len: 17
d_gene: TRBD2
CDR3aa: CASSFYASGGSFNEQFF
CDR3nt: TGCGCCAGCAGCTTTTACGCTTCGGGGGGGTCATTCAATGAGCAGTTCTTC

v_gene: TRBV7-8
abundance: NA
j_gene: TRBJ2-1
len: 15
d_gene: TRBD1
CDR3aa: CASSIGQGALNGQFF
CDR3nt: TGTGCCAGCAGCATCGGACAGGGGGCCCTAAATGGGCAGTTCTTC

v_gene: TRBV20-1
abundance: NA
j_gene: TRBJ1-5
len: 14
d_gene: NA
CDR3aa: CSARDGASNQPQHF
CDR3nt: TGCAGTGCTCGGGACGGTGCGAGCAATCAGCCCCAGCATTTT

v_gene: TRBV20-1
abundance: few
j_gene: TRBJ1-2
len: 12
d_gene: NA
CDR3aa: CSASWGVDGYTF
CDR3nt: TGCAGTGCTAGTTGGGGAGTCGATGGCTACACCTTC

v_gene: TRBV5-1
abundance: few
j_gene: TRBJ2-1
len: 17
d_gene: NA
CDR3aa: CASSLAISGFSYNEQFF
CDR3nt: TGCGCCAGCAGCTTGGCCATTAGCGGTTTCTCCTACAATGAGCAGTTCTTC

v_gene: TRBV6-1
abundance: once
j_gene: TRBJ1-5
len: 11
d_gene: NA
CDR3aa: CASSGVLPQHF
CDR3nt: TGTGCCAGCAGTGGTGTTTTGCCCCAGCATTTT

v_gene: TRBV9
abundance: NA
j_gene: TRBJ2-3
len: 16
d_gene: TRBD2
CDR3aa: CASSVEAGDFTDTQYF
CDR3nt: TGTGCCAGCAGCGTCGAAGCGGGAGATTTCACAGATACGCAGTATTTT

v_gene: TRBV10-3
abundance: NA
j_gene: TRBJ2-1
len: 15
d_gene: TRBD1
CDR3aa: CAISGGQRKANEQFF
CDR3nt: TGTGCCATCAGTGGGGGACAGAGAAAGGCGAATGAGCAGTTCTTC

v_gene: TRBV4-2
abundance: NA
j_gene: TRBJ1-6
len: 16
d_gene: TRBD1
CDR3aa: CASSPKGQGGNSPLHF
CDR3nt: TGTGCCAGCAGCCCCAAAGGACAGGGTGGGAATTCACCCCTCCACTTT